This entry lists 30 T cell receptor beta chains sequenced from one sample in a study of CD8 T cells in Susac syndrome (dated by TCRdb to about 2019). Libraries came from the immunoSEQ multiplex PCR assay. RNA was extracted using the RNeasy kit, and roughly 0.45 to 1 ug of the RNA was reverse transcribed with random hexamers. TCRdb reprocessing: public reads trimmed at Q25 with fastp, clones called with MiXCR, in-frame beta chains kept. Every entry covers one CDR3 protein and lists the most common genes and DNA from its rows. The sample contains fewer than 150,000 distinct CDR3 sequences, 90% to 95% of them found a single time. The ten largest clonotypes hold about 0.09% of the sample. The sample comprised CD4+ T cells from PBMCs. Receptors originate from a human donor with multiple sclerosis.

The chain links TRBV5-1 to TRBJ2-3; D might be TRBD2 (6 bases). In germline, CDR1 is SGHRS, CDR2 YFSETQ. The CDR3 is made up of 14 amino acids. The V end was cut by 3 bases, the J end by 2 bases, with 10 bases between. In nucleotides, the CDR3 is TGCGCCAGCAGCTGGGGACTTCACACAGATACGCAGTATTTT. This gives the protein CASSWGLHTDTQYF.

This clonotype was recorded once. The genes are TRBV19 and TRBJ2-3; TRBD2 is a possible D gene (6 bases). Trimming took 5 bases from V and 1 from J, leaving 16 bases between them. The CDR3 has 16 amino acids. Germline V lookup: CDR1 LNHDA, CDR2 SQIVND (reference sequence). The CDR3 here is CASSPGLPSGTDTQYF. The CDR3 DNA reads TGTGCCAGTAGTCCGGGACTTCCGTCGGGCACAGATACGCAGTATTTT.

This clonotype has a single count. The chain uses TRBV13 and TRBJ1-1; tentatively, D is TRBD1 (6 bases). This CDR3 spans 16 amino acids. Germline CDR1 PRHDT, CDR2 FYEKMQ (reference sequence). V was cut by 5 bases and J by 1 base, with 17 bases left in between. CDR3 region: CASSLAAGGSNTEAFF. The CDR3 region has the DNA TGTGCCAGCAGCCTCGCCGCGGGGGGCTCGAACACTGAAGCTTTCTTT.

The CDR3 DNA follows: TGTGCCAGCAGCCAGTACAGGGTGGGCACTGAAGCTTTCTTT. Its translation: CASSQYRVGTEAFF. The chain is built from TRBV7-9 and TRBJ1-1; D is perhaps TRBD1 (6 bases). Germline V lookup: CDR1 SEHNR, CDR2 FQNEAQ (reference sequence). Trimming shortened V by 5 bases and J by 4 bases, and 14 bases separated the two germline ends. There are 14 residues in the CDR3.

This chain uses TRBV5-1 with TRBJ2-5, with TRBD1 identical over 9 bases. With V trimmed by 0 bases and J by 5 bases, 8 bases remained unmatched. The germline V gene encodes CDR1 SGHRS and CDR2 YFSETQ. The CDR3 totals 16 residues. The CDR3 loop is CASSLGVGTGYETQYF. CDR3 sequence (DNA): TGCGCCAGCAGCTTGGGAGTTGGGACAGGGTACGAGACCCAGTACTTC.

The rearrangement joins TRBV5-6 to TRBJ2-5; 8 bases line up with TRBD2. This CDR3 is built from 16 residues. The germline V gene encodes CDR1 SGHDT and CDR2 YYEEEE. After removal of 4 bases from V and 1 base from J, the junction contained 9 bases not matched to a gene. The CDR3: CASSRFSRGVQETQYF. Here the CDR3 DNA reads TGTGCCAGCAGCCGATTCTCGCGGGGGGTCCAAGAGACCCAGTACTTC. The full variable domain, in which reference TRBV5-6 and TRBJ2-5 provide the parts outside the CDR3, is DAGVTQSPTHLIKTRGQQVTLRCSPKSGHDTVSWYQQALGQGPQFIFQYYEEEERQRGNFPDRFSGHQFPNYSSELNVNALLLGDSALYLCASSRFSRGVQETQYFGPGTRLLVL.

The chain uses TRBV7-9 and TRBJ2-5; 8 bases align to TRBD1. From germline, CDR1 is SEHNR and CDR2 FQNEAQ (reference sequence). The CDR3 covers 14 residues. The V segment lost 5 bases and the J segment 6 bases; nucleotides outside the gene matches: 8. The CDR3 coding sequence is TGTGCCAGCAGCCTTGACAGGGGTTGGAAGACCCAGTACTTC. Protein sequence: CASSLDRGWKTQYF.

The V and J genes are TRBV20-1 and TRBJ1-5, with 10 positions matching TRBD1. The CDR3 is 15 amino acids. With 2 bases clipped from V and 6 bases from J, the junction kept 7 bases outside the gene matches. Germline CDR1 is DFQATT and CDR2 is SNEGSKA (reference sequence). The CDR3 reads CSARSGQGKSQPQHF. Here the CDR3 DNA reads TGCAGTGCTAGATCGGGACAGGGGAAAAGTCAGCCCCAGCATTTT.

The V and J genes are TRBV5-1 and TRBJ2-7; the D is unclear. The CDR3 sequence is 15 residues long. V gave up 0 bases and J gave up 0 bases, with 10 bases separating them. Germline V gene sequence: CDR1 SGHRS, CDR2 YFSETQ. In DNA, the CDR3 is TGCGCCAGCAGCTTGGATCCAACAAACTCCTACGAGCAGTACTTC. Translated, it gives CASSLDPTNSYEQYF.

This clonotype came up once. The chain links TRBV6-5 to TRBJ1-1; D gene unclear. Trimming removed 4 bases from V and 10 bases from J, with 13 bases in between. The germline CDR1 and CDR2 sequences are MNHEY and SVGAGI. This CDR3 region has 12 residues. The CDR3 coding sequence is TGTGCCAGCAGTTCTCAGTCGGGAGTAGCTTTCTTT. Protein product: CASSSQSGVAFF.

This rearrangement joins TRBV2 to TRBJ2-3; D is unresolved. The germline V gene has CDR1 SNHLY and CDR2 FYNNEI. The CDR3 spans 13 residues. The V gene lost 2 bases and the J gene lost 6 bases, with 9 bases spanning the gap. In DNA form, the CDR3 reads TGTGCCAGCAGTGAAATCCCCTCCGATACGCAGTATTTT. It yields the protein CASSEIPSDTQYF.

This chain uses TRBV3-1 with TRBJ2-1; TRBD2 matches at 7 bases. Germline CDR1 and CDR2: LGHDT and YNNKEL (reference sequence). V lost 1 base, J lost 16 bases, and 19 bases stayed unmatched. There are 16 residues in the CDR3. This chain's CDR3 is CASSQGPVGLRSSRFF. CDR3 bases: TGTGCCAGCAGCCAAGGGCCGGTGGGACTAAGGAGTAGCCGATTCTTC.

This clonotype was detected only once. The chain has TRBV6-4 and TRBJ1-1, with 7 bases that match TRBD1. The CDR3 is 14 amino acids. The V gene end was trimmed by 7 bases and the J gene end by 1 base; junction bases not matched to a gene: 6. Germline V gene lookup returns CDR1 MRHNA and CDR2 SNTAGT. Here the CDR3 reads CASIADRRNTEAFF. Written as DNA, the CDR3 is TGTGCCAGCATAGCGGACAGGCGGAACACTGAAGCTTTCTTT.

The chain recombines TRBV12-3 or TRBV12-4 with TRBJ1-1; D gene uncertain. Trimming took off 5 bases at V and 1 base at J, with 11 bases between the two ends. CDR3 length: 14 amino acids. In DNA, the CDR3 is TGTGCCAGCAGTCCTAGAACCGGGAACACTGAAGCTTTCTTT. It translates to CASSPRTGNTEAFF.

The genes are TRBV15 and TRBJ2-5; 7 nucleotides align to TRBD1. Germline CDR1 LNHNV, CDR2 YYDKDF (reference sequence). J lost 3 bases, V lost 2 bases, and 6 bases had no gene match. This CDR3 has 15 amino acids. Written as DNA, the CDR3 is TGTGCCACCAGCAGATCCCAAGGGACAGAAGAGACCCAGTACTTC. Protein product: CATSRSQGTEETQYF.

The chain links TRBV19 to TRBJ2-1; D may correspond to TRBD1 or TRBD2 (6 bases each). The CDR3 covers 13 residues. Germline V lookup: CDR1 LNHDA, CDR2 SQIVND (reference sequence). Deletions cut 9 bases from V and 7 bases from J, with 16 bases between. The CDR3 protein is CASWGRGVNEQFF. The CDR3 DNA reads TGTGCCAGCTGGGGAAGGGGGGTAAATGAGCAGTTCTTC.

The rearrangement joins TRBV6-2 or TRBV6-3 to TRBJ1-1; D is undetermined. Germline V gene sequence: CDR1 MNHEY, CDR2 SVGEGT. The V end was cut by 2 bases, the J end by 4 bases, with 17 bases between. The CDR3 consists of 16 residues. The CDR3 nucleotides are TGTGCCAGCAGTTACGATGGAGGGCCAGTAACCACTGAAGCTTTCTTT. Protein sequence: CASSYDGGPVTTEAFF.

The chain employs TRBV29-1 and TRBJ1-1, with D maybe TRBD1 (5 bases). Per germline, CDR1 SQVTM and CDR2 ANQGSEA. Trimming shortened V by 2 bases and J by 0 bases, and 16 bases separated the two germline ends. The CDR3 sequence is 16 residues long. CDR3 in amino acids: CSVEPPPVGVNTEAFF. The CDR3 DNA reads TGCAGCGTTGAACCCCCTCCTGTGGGGGTGAACACTGAAGCTTTCTTT.

This clonotype was recorded once. This chain links TRBV7-2 with TRBJ1-2; D gene uncertain. Looked up from germline, CDR1 is SGHTA and CDR2 is FQGNSA. V lost 4 bases and J lost 6, with 12 bases in between. The CDR3 length is 13 residues. This chain's CDR3 is CASSSPRADGYTF. DNA of the CDR3: TGTGCCAGCAGCTCCCCCCGCGCGGATGGCTACACCTTC.

The V and J genes are TRBV6-4 and TRBJ1-3; D might be TRBD1 (6 bases). The V gene lost 5 bases and the J gene lost 0 bases, with 17 bases spanning the gap. Per germline, CDR1 MRHNA and CDR2 SNTAGT. The CDR3 consists of 17 residues. In DNA form, the CDR3 reads TGTGCCAGCAGTCCCGCCCAGGGGCTACTCTCTGGAAACACCATATATTTT. The encoded protein is CASSPAQGLLSGNTIYF.

The gene calls are TRBV30 and TRBJ2-7; no reliable D call. Looked up from germline, CDR1 is GTSNPN and CDR2 is SVGIG (reference sequence). The CDR3 is 14 amino acids. The CDR3 DNA reads as TGTGCTCTCCGACGTAGTCGGGCCGTCTACGAGCAGTACTTC. This gives the protein CALRRSRAVYEQYF.

The V gene is TRBV2, the J gene TRBJ2-3; 13 bases fit TRBD2. This CDR3 contains 16 residues. V shed 6 bases and J 1 base; nucleotides not matched to a gene: 4. Germline V gene data show CDR1 as SNHLY and CDR2 as FYNNEI. CDR3 sequence: CASRSGTSGGTDTQYF. CDR3 coding DNA: TGTGCCAGCAGGTCCGGGACTAGCGGGGGCACAGATACGCAGTATTTT.

This clonotype was seen a single time. V and J are TRBV7-9 and TRBJ1-2; D remains ambiguous. Germline V gene sequence: CDR1 SEHNR, CDR2 FQNEAQ (reference sequence). CDR3 length equals 16 residues. Deletions cut 5 bases from V and 4 bases from J, with 20 bases between. CDR3 loop: CASSRGFGDLGYGYTF. The CDR3 bases are TGTGCCAGCAGCCGGGGTTTTGGGGATTTAGGCTATGGCTACACCTTC.

The chain combines TRBV6-6 with TRBJ1-6; 11 bases map to TRBD1. Germline CDR1 MNHNY, CDR2 SVGAGI (reference sequence). Unmatched junction bases numbered 5, after V lost 7 bases and J lost 6 bases. CDR3 size: 15 residues. CDR3 loop: CASTRTGGGNSPLHF. In DNA form, the CDR3 reads TGTGCCAGCACCCGGACAGGGGGCGGTAATTCACCCCTCCACTTT.

The rearrangement links TRBV7-2 to TRBJ2-7, with D perhaps TRBD1 or TRBD2 (5 bases each). V lost 5 bases, J lost 6 bases, and 20 bases lay in between. The length of the CDR3 is 15 residues. Germline CDR1 and CDR2: SGHTA and FQGNSA. Written as DNA, the CDR3 is TGTGCCAGCAGCCCCAGGGCTATGGGGGTTTCCGAGCAGTACTTC. Translated, it gives CASSPRAMGVSEQYF. Complete variable domain (other parts from reference TRBV7-2 and TRBJ2-7): GAGVSQSPSNKVTEKGKDVELRCDPISGHTALYWYRQSLGQGLEFLIYFQGNSAPDKSGLPSDRFSAERTGGSVSTLTIQRTQQEDSAVYLCASSPRAMGVSEQYFGPGTRLTVT.

This chain connects TRBV30 to TRBJ2-6; the D call may be TRBD1 or TRBD2 (5 bases each). Trimming pared 3 bases from V and 4 bases from J, leaving 10 bases between. In germline, CDR1 is GTSNPN, CDR2 SVGIG (reference sequence). CDR3 length: 14 amino acids. DNA of the CDR3: TGTGCCTGGAGGGGGACGTACGGGGCCAACGTCCTGACTTTC. It encodes CAWRGTYGANVLTF.

The genes are TRBV20-1 and TRBJ2-3; D call uncertain. Between the trimmed V and J ends, which lost 2 bases and 4 bases, there was a span of 4 bases. This CDR3 contains 11 residues. Germline V gene lookup returns CDR1 DFQATT and CDR2 SNEGSKA (reference sequence). CDR3 in amino acids: CSARRADTQYF. For the CDR3, the DNA is TGCAGTGCTAGACGAGCAGATACGCAGTATTTT.

This clonotype has more than one count but fewer than ten. The J gene is TRBJ1-1, the V gene TRBV19; 9 bases map to TRBD1. Unmatched junction bases numbered 0, after V lost 4 bases and J lost 3 bases. Germline CDR1 and CDR2: LNHDA and SQIVND (reference sequence). CDR3 length: 13 residues. CDR3 sequence: CASSRDRDTEAFF. The CDR3 DNA follows: TGTGCCAGTAGTAGGGACAGGGACACTGAAGCTTTCTTT.

This chain links TRBV9 with TRBJ2-5; TRBD2 matches 8 bases. Germline V CDR1 and CDR2: SGDLS, YYNGEE. V shed 3 bases, J shed 5 bases, and the junction held 12 bases outside the gene matches. The CDR3 spans 16 residues. The CDR3 loop reads CASSEGLVLKRETQYF. CDR3 sequence (DNA): TGTGCCAGCAGCGAGGGACTAGTCCTAAAGAGGGAGACCCAGTACTTC. Full variable domain (rest looked up from reference TRBV9 and TRBJ2-5): DSGVTQTPKHLITATGQRVTLRCSPRSGDLSVYWYQQSLDQGLQFLIQYYNGEERAKGNILERFSAQQFPDLHSELNLSSLELGDSALYFCASSEGLVLKRETQYFGPGTRLLVL.

The chain has TRBV10-3 and TRBJ1-1; D possibly corresponds to TRBD1 (5 bases). The CDR3 is 15 amino acids. Looked up from germline, CDR1 is ENHRY and CDR2 is SYGVKD. Trimming cost V 0 bases and J 6 bases, with 14 bases left between them. CDR3 loop: CAISESAERGPEAFF. CDR3 DNA: TGTGCCATCAGTGAGTCGGCAGAACGGGGACCTGAAGCTTTCTTT.